This TCR beta chain emerged from a study of blood T cell repertoires in COVID-19. Overall study: Sites across the United States, Italy and Spain contributed samples from acute and convalescent COVID-19.

The study recruited people aged 18 to 89 years across 24 US areas. In the source study's methods: Reference gene primer amplification yielded estimated nucleated cell counts. The assay was immunoSEQ multiplex PCR, and TCRdb's table has in-frame clones only and misses some. The D gene and trimming were derived from the DNA, and the V and J assignments and clone size from that table. The table lists roughly 260,000 clones, roughly 87% of them singletons. Germline CDR1 is MGHRA and CDR2 is YSYEKL. The CDR3 totals 16 residues. Losses at the gene ends were 0 bases for V and 10 bases for J; bases not matched to a gene: 5.

V is TRBV4-1 and J is TRBJ1-6; 11 nucleotides align to TRBD1. The specimen was PBMCs or T cells enriched from blood (not recorded which). The receptor was derived from a woman aged 25 to 39 with acute COVID-19. The CDR3 region is CASSQEMGTGGSPLHF. CDR3 DNA: TGCGCCAGCAGCCAAGAGATGGGGACAGGGGGATCACCCCTCCACTTT.